The text below deals with one TCR beta chain. CD8 cells classed as naive were CD45RO-negative and positively selected for CCR7, excluding terminally differentiated effector memory CD45RA+ cells. These data originate in a study of shared clonotypes between healthy human individuals. Trimming at V came to 6 bases and at J to 7 bases, leaving 10 bases not matched to a gene. Germline values: CDR1 MNHEY, CDR2 SMNVEV (reference sequence). This CDR3 contains 15 residues. Each sorted subset replicate got 200 ng genomic DNA, approximately 27,000 genomes. Repertoires were generated with immunoSEQ multiplex PCR, while TCRdb's copy carries only in-frame clones and drops some. The table lists hundreds of thousands of clones, about 95% of them singletons.

V gene TRBV27 combines with J gene TRBJ2-1, with TRBD2 matching 9 bases. The sample consisted of naive CD8+ T cells sorted from blood. This receptor was taken from a woman in her 30s in good health. In nucleotides, the CDR3 is TGTGCCAGCAGCCGGGGAGCGGGAGGTATGAATGAGCAGTTCTTC. Translation: CASSRGAGGMNEQFF.